The T cell receptor (beta chain) described here comes from a study of cytomegalovirus exposure and HLA in healthy donors. Study-wide background: The approximately 670 first-cohort repertoires and the 100 to 150 validation repertoires shared the same platform, a later analysis reported. Study-level findings and limits: Among TCR beta chains, those listed as cytomegalovirus-associated numbered approximately 150.

CDR3 length: 14 residues. Germline CDR1 and CDR2: LNHNV and YYDKDF (reference sequence). The ends were cut back, 0 bases at V and 4 bases at J, with 9 bases in the middle. With regard to this clone: The antigen remains unidentified.

Data came from immunoSEQ multiplex PCR; TCRdb stores just in-frame clones and leaves some out. The repertoire consists of 120,000 to 150,000 clones, with approximately 86% occurring once and the leading ten covering 4.5%. This clonotype was sampled from a man aged 18 to 29 in good health and CMV-seropositive. The gene calls are TRBV15 and TRBJ1-1; no clear D gene. The source material was PBMCs. The CDR3 bases are TGTGCCACCAGCAGAGATAGAGGAAGCACTGAAGCTTTCTTT. Translated, it gives CATSRDRGSTEAFF.